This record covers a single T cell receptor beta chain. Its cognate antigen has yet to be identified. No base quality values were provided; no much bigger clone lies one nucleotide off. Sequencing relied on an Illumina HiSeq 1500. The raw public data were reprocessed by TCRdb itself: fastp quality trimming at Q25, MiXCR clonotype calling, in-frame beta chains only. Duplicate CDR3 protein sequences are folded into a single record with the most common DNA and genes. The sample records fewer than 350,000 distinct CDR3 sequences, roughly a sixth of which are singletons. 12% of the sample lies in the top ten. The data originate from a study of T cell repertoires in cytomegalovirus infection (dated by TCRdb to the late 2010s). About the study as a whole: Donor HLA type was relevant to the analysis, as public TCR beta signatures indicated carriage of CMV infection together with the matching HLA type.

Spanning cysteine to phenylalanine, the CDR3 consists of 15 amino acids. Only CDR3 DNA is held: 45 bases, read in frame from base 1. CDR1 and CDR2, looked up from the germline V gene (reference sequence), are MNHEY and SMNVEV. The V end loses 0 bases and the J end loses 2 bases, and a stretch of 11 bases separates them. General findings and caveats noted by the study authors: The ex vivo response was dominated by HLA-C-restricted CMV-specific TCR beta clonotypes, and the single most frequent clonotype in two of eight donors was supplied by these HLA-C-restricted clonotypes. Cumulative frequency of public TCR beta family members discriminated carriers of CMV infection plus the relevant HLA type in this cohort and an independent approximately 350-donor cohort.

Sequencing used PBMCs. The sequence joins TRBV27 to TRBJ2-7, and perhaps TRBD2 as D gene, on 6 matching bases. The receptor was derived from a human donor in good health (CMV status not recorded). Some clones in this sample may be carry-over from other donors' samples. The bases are TGTGCCAGCAGTTTATCCGGGCTAGCGACCTACGAGCAGTACTTC. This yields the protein CASSLSGLATYEQYF.